What follows describes a single TCR beta chain. No cognate antigen has been identified for it. No base qualities exist here, and no much larger clone lies one base off it. The data belong to a study of shared clonotypes between healthy human individuals (TCRdb year 2020). As for the study more broadly: Two women and three men aged 18 to 49 years were included in the cohort. For each donor, CD4 naive and CD4 memory were each given three plates, CD8 naive was given two plates, and CD8 memory was given one plate. The study deeply sequenced blood TCR repertoires of five healthy adults to estimate repertoire size and the extent of clonotype sharing between individuals. To increase sequencing depth and limit assay-specific biases, TCR repertoire library preparation and sequencing were carried out by different laboratories using diverse techniques. Between about 0.8 and 9 billion PBMCs per donor were obtained by leukapheresis.

TCR CDR3 regions were amplified from genomic DNA by multiplex PCR using the deep immunoSEQ assay. Genomic DNA extracted from each cell subset was distributed evenly over all wells of several immunoSEQ 96-well plates, and each plate served as one replicate. For sorted subsets, about 200 ng genomic DNA, equal to 25,000 to 35,000 T cell genomes, was loaded into each replicate PCR. Purified libraries were measured with a Qubit 3.0 fluorometer, size-checked on a Bioanalyzer 2100, and measured again with the KAPA Library Quantification kit. A separate single-read 150-cycle Illumina NextSeq 550 flow cell was used to sequence each immunoSEQ 96-well plate. On the study's bioinformatics: Because the immunoSEQ output included only junctional sequences and no quality scores, the filtering could not be the same as the filtering used for full-length reads. Sequences were annotated with PyIR, a Python wrapper for IgBLAST v1.9, and V/J genes and CDR3 were assigned using IMGT germline references. Reads were filtered out if the reads had weak V/J assignments (E-value above 1e-6), no CDR3, stop codons, out-of-frame junctions, or ambiguous translated residues. V3J clonotypes were defined as sequences sharing the same inferred V gene, J gene, and CDR3 amino acid sequence. To compute the percentage overlap between repertoires, the number of shared unique clonotypes was divided by the size of the smaller repertoire. Repertoire richness was assessed with RTK rarefaction, the Chao1 estimator, and Recon v2.1 estimates of unobserved clonotypes. Generation probabilities for all TCRbeta clonotypes obtained by the gDNA method from a few donors were computed using OLGA. TCRdb obtained this table from immuneACCESS and retained in-frame rearrangements with V and J assigned. These tables miss some clones; where compared with another copy, unresolved V genes account for less than half of the shortfall, and the remainder is unexplained. V, J and clone size were drawn from that table, and D and trimming were deduced from the DNA. The sample data list over a million clones, and about 70% of these were observed just once. Jointly, the top ten make up around 1.4% of the sample.

CDR1 and CDR2 are read off the germline V gene as SGHRS and YFSETQ. The CDR3 starts with the cysteine, ends with the phenylalanine, and has 17 residues. Only the CDR3 region is kept as DNA, spanning 51 bases read in frame from base 1. For this chain, trimming is 1 base at the V end and 0 bases at the J end, and the number of junction bases without a gene match is 6. Donors were healthy HIV-negative adults with no recently reported acute infections or vaccinations. Every donor was a Caucasian adult living in Nashville, Tennessee, USA. CD4+ T cells were enriched by magnetic negative selection; naive cells were then positively selected on CD45RA, and the negative fraction formed the memory subset. After blood collection by leukapheresis, PBMCs were isolated using Ficoll-Histopaque density gradient centrifugation and then cryopreserved in the vapor phase of liquid nitrogen. Purity and quantity of every magnetically sorted T cell population were checked by analytical flow cytometry. Genomic DNA was isolated from every sorted fraction and measured by UV absorbance on a Nanodrop 2000c.

What the work shows at the level of the full study, not this receptor alone: Compared with non-shared clonotypes, the clonotypes found in all four sorted-subset donors had higher generation probabilities. Pairwise subsampling indicated that sequencing depth was expected to affect the degree of clonotype sharing among donors. Sampling was restricted to blood, and TCR repertoires in tissue are likely to differ from TCR repertoires in blood. Incomplete sequencing was indicated by rarefaction of sorted-subset datasets, despite the large sequencing depth. About 5% of naive CD4, around 4% of naive CD8, about 2.5% of memory CD4, and roughly 0.4% of memory CD8 clonotypes were shared across several donors. Naive subsets generally had larger estimated clonotype richness than memory subsets. Because the study included only a small number of donors, the genetic and exposure-history diversity represented was limited.

This sequence originates from a man aged 18 to 30 in good health. The sequence is built from TRBV5-1 and TRBJ1-1; 10 central bases correspond to TRBD1. Sample: memory CD4+ T cells sorted from blood. The sample's cell subset or site label, in plain terms: CD45RA-negative fraction. The CDR3 protein: CASSLRTGGILNTEAFF. The bases are TGCGCCAGCAGCTTGCGGACAGGGGGGATCCTGAACACTGAAGCTTTCTTT.